The rows below give T cell receptor beta chains drawn from one sample of a study of neoadjuvant anti-PD-1 for oral cavity cancer. Only in-frame clones appear in the TCRdb table, and some are missing; sequencing was by immunoSEQ multiplex PCR. The sample has about 24,000 clones; 26% are singletons. Sequenced material: tumor tissue, taken after nivolumab (anti-PD-1) treatment. These receptors came from a person aged 35-79 years with oral cavity squamous cell carcinoma. Each CDR3 is given with its conserved first and last residue. D genes are given only for firm matches. Not all rows give a size; the values are once, few, many and, for expanded clones, a class.

J | V | size | D | DNA | CDR3
TRBJ2-7 | TRBV19 | NA | TRBD1 | TGTGCCAGTAGCGATCTACTATGGGACAGGGGCCCCTACGAGCAGTACTTC | CASSDLLWDRGPYEQYF
TRBJ1-1 | TRBV10-3 | few | NA | TGTGCCATCAGTGAGTCTAAAAGTGAAGCTTTCTTT | CAISESKSEAFF
TRBJ1-5 | TRBV6-5 | NA | NA | TGTGCCAGCAGCTCTAGCGGGACCAGCAATCAGCCCCAGCATTTT | CASSSSGTSNQPQHF
TRBJ2-7 | TRBV19 | NA | TRBD1 | TGTGCCAGTAGCACCCAGGCGACAGGGAGCCTCTCCTACGAGCAGTACTTC | CASSTQATGSLSYEQYF
TRBJ2-7 | TRBV9 | NA | TRBD1 | TGTGCCAGCAGCCCCGCAGGACAGGGAGTCTCCGAGCAGTACTTC | CASSPAGQGVSEQYF
TRBJ1-2 | TRBV19 | NA | TRBD1 | TGTGCCAGTAGTGCCAGGGGGCGCAACTATGGCTACACCTTC | CASSARGRNYGYTF
TRBJ1-1 | TRBV29-1 | medium-sized | TRBD1 | TGCAGCGCCGCCGGGACAGTTAGCAGTACTACTGAAGCTTTCTTT | CSAAGTVSSTTEAFF
TRBJ2-7 | TRBV14 | NA | NA | TGTGCCAGCAGCCAAGCCTACGAGCAGTACTTC | CASSQAYEQYF
TRBJ1-1 | TRBV5-1 | NA | NA | TGCGCCAGCAGCTTGGCGGTCATGAACACTGAAGCTTTCTTT | CASSLAVMNTEAFF
TRBJ2-5 | TRBV15 | few | NA | TGTGCCACCAGCGGGTTCGTGGGCCAAGAGACCCAGTACTTC | CATSGFVGQETQYF
TRBJ2-3 | TRBV19 | NA | NA | TGTGCCAGTAGGCGGGCCCGGCCGCAGTATTTT | CASRRARPQYF
TRBJ2-3 | TRBV7-2 | few | TRBD2 | TGTGCCAGCAGCTTCGGGGACTACCGGTATTTT | CASSFGDYRYF
TRBJ2-5 | TRBV7-9 | many | NA | TGTGCCAGCAGCCAGGAGGGGGAGACCCAGTACTTC | CASSQEGETQYF
TRBJ2-7 | TRBV6-6 | many | TRBD2 | TGTGCCAGCAGTTACTCCTTAGCGGGGGGCAACTACGAGCAGTACTTC | CASSYSLAGGNYEQYF
TRBJ1-1 | TRBV21-1 | few | NA | TGTGCCAGCAGCAAACCCGTGGCAGGGAGTCATCACACTGAAGCTTTCTTT | CASSKPVAGSHHTEAFF
TRBJ2-7 | TRBV14 | NA | NA | TGTGCCAGCAGCCGGGACGGCTCCTACGAGCAGTACTTC | CASSRDGSYEQYF
TRBJ1-5 | TRBV21-1 | few | NA | TGTGCCAGCAGCCCCACGGGTCGGACGGGTCAGCCCCAGCATTTT | CASSPTGRTGQPQHF
TRBJ1-2 | TRBV15 | NA | TRBD1 | TGTGCCACCAGCACGACCTGGACAGGGGAGTATGGCTACACCTTC | CATSTTWTGEYGYTF
TRBJ1-4 | TRBV18 | many | NA | TGTGCCAGCTCACCCCCGGAATGGGTGGGAGAAAAACTGTTTTTT | CASSPPEWVGEKLFF
TRBJ1-5 | TRBV30 | many | NA | TGTGCCTGGAGCGGGCAGCTAGATCAGCCCCAGCATTTT | CAWSGQLDQPQHF
TRBJ1-1 | TRBV18 | NA | TRBD1 | TGTGCCAGCTCACGATCGGGACAGGTGCTGGGGACTGAAGCTTTCTTT | CASSRSGQVLGTEAFF
TRBJ2-1 | TRBV11-2 | NA | TRBD2 | TGTGCCAGCAGGGCTAGCGGGAGTCGTTACAATGAGCAGTTCTTC | CASRASGSRYNEQFF
TRBJ2-5 | TRBV7-3 | NA | TRBD1 | TGTGCCAGCAGCGTAGGGGGCGGAAACCAAGAGACCCAGTACTTC | CASSVGGGNQETQYF
TRBJ1-5 | TRBV2 | few | NA | TGTGCCAGCAGTGGGGACGGAGGTAACAATCAGCCCCAGCATTTT | CASSGDGGNNQPQHF
TRBJ2-3 | TRBV18 | many | TRBD2 | TGTGCCAGCTCACCCATAGCGGGGGGCCTTAGCACAGATACGCAGTATTTT | CASSPIAGGLSTDTQYF
TRBJ2-7 | TRBV5-1 | NA | TRBD1 | TGCGCCAGCAGCGTTGATAAGGGACAGCTCTCCTACGAGCAGTACTTC | CASSVDKGQLSYEQYF
TRBJ2-7 | TRBV10-3 | many | NA | TGTGCCATCAGTGAGCGGCGGGACACCTCCTACGAGCAGTACTTC | CAISERRDTSYEQYF
TRBJ2-3 | TRBV6-5 | few | NA | TGTGCCAGCAGTTACGCGGGAAAACAGTATTTT | CASSYAGKQYF
TRBJ2-7 | TRBV2 | few | TRBD1 | TGTGCCAGCAGTAGGGACAGGGTCTCGGGAGAGCAGTACTTC | CASSRDRVSGEQYF
TRBJ1-2 | TRBV18 | NA | NA | TGTGCCAGCTCCCCTTATGGGGACGACTATGGCTACACCTTC | CASSPYGDDYGYTF
TRBJ1-2 | TRBV7-2 | NA | TRBD1 | TGTGCCAGCAGCTGGACAGGGGGCGCTAACTATGGCTACACCTTC | CASSWTGGANYGYTF
TRBJ1-2 | TRBV27 | few | TRBD1 | TGTGCCAGCAGTTTCCGGGACAGCTTATACTATGGCTACACCTTC | CASSFRDSLYYGYTF
TRBJ2-3 | TRBV9 | NA | TRBD2 | TGTGCCAGCAGCCCGCTGACTAGCGGGGCAGATACGCAGTATTTT | CASSPLTSGADTQYF
TRBJ2-7 | TRBV21-1 | NA | NA | TGTGCCAGCAGCCGGGACAGGGCTACCTACGAGCAGTACTTC | CASSRDRATYEQYF
TRBJ1-2 | TRBV9 | NA | TRBD1 | TGTGCCAGCAGCCCGCGAGGGACAGATGGTGGCTACACCTTC | CASSPRGTDGGYTF
TRBJ2-5 | TRBV9 | NA | NA | TGTGCCAGCAGCTACAATTTCCTAGTGGGACGAGCGGAGACCCAGTACTTC | CASSYNFLVGRAETQYF
TRBJ2-5 | TRBV14 | few | TRBD2 | TGTGCCAGCAGCCGGACTAGCGGGAGGGGAAGATCGACCCAGTACTTC | CASSRTSGRGRSTQYF
TRBJ1-6 | TRBV7-3 | NA | NA | TGTGCCAGCAGCTTTCCAGATTCACCCCTCCACTTT | CASSFPDSPLHF
TRBJ2-2 | TRBV29-1 | few | NA | TGCAGCGTTGAAGAGGGAACAGGGTTGGGCGGGGAGCTGTTTTTT | CSVEEGTGLGGELFF
TRBJ1-2 | TRBV7-9 | NA | TRBD1 | TGTGCCAGCAGCTCTCCGAAAGCAGGGGGCGTCTATGGCTACACCTTC | CASSSPKAGGVYGYTF
TRBJ2-1 | TRBV27 | NA | TRBD2 | TGTGCCAGCAGCAAGACTAGCGGGTGGGGATACACCTACAATGAGCAGTTCTTC | CASSKTSGWGYTYNEQFF
TRBJ1-2 | TRBV20-1 | few | NA | TGCAGTGCCCTACAGCCGCCGACCTTC | CSALQPPTF
TRBJ1-1 | TRBV7-2 | once | NA | TGTGCCAGCAGCGTAGGGCAGAACACTGAAGCTTTCTTT | CASSVGQNTEAFF
TRBJ2-7 | TRBV4-1 | NA | NA | TGCGCCAGCAGTCAAAGAACAGCCTCCTACGAGCAGTACTTC | CASSQRTASYEQYF
TRBJ2-7 | TRBV7-9 | NA | NA | TGTGCCAGCAGCCTCGGACAGTACGAGCAGTACTTC | CASSLGQYEQYF
TRBJ2-7 | TRBV4-2 | NA | TRBD1 | TGTGCCAGCAGCCATCCAGGGGGACCAACCGGCGGTGGAGTCCGCTCCTACGAGCAGTACTTC | CASSHPGGPTGGGVRSYEQYF
TRBJ2-1 | TRBV10-2 | few | TRBD2 | TGCGCCAGCAGGGGAGCGGGACCCTACAATGAGCAGTTCTTC | CASRGAGPYNEQFF
TRBJ1-2 | TRBV6-5 | NA | TRBD1 | TGTGCCAGCAGAATGACAGGGTCCGACTATGGCTACACCTTC | CASRMTGSDYGYTF